The present entry profiles one T cell receptor (beta chain) with its context. Its cognate antigen is unknown. This sample was taken from a study of T-cell reconstitution after alpha-beta-depleted transplantation in children. Unique molecular identifiers were incorporated during preparation of the TCRbeta library. One entry per CDR3 protein, called by TCRdb with MiXCR from the PCR reads. The repertoire holds roughly 670,000 distinct CDR3 sequences, with less than 15% as singletons. Germline V gene lookup returns CDR1 LGHDT and CDR2 YNNKEL (reference sequence). Trimming shortened V by 11 bases and J by 7 bases, and 27 bases separated the two germline ends. The CDR3 loop spans 16 amino acids. Points from the study as a whole: Reportedly, alpha-beta T cells present about two months post-transplant originated from several hundred expanded clones of graft origin. TCRbeta diversity was high at day 60 in some patients (a result of surviving recipient T cells and thymic progenitors). T-cell counts and diversity at one year following transplant were attributed mainly to newly produced T cells.

This chain uses TRBV3-1 with TRBJ2-1; possible D gene TRBD2, 7 bases. The receptor's source is a girl aged 2-10 years with congenital amegakaryocytic thrombocytopenia, due to receive a stem cell transplant. Sequencing was performed on PBMCs, taken before TCRalphabeta/CD19-depleted stem cell transplant. The CDR3 sequence: CACSPRQRGGVNEQFF. In DNA, the CDR3 is TGTGCCTGCTCCCCTCGGCAGCGAGGGGGGGTGAATGAGCAGTTCTTC.